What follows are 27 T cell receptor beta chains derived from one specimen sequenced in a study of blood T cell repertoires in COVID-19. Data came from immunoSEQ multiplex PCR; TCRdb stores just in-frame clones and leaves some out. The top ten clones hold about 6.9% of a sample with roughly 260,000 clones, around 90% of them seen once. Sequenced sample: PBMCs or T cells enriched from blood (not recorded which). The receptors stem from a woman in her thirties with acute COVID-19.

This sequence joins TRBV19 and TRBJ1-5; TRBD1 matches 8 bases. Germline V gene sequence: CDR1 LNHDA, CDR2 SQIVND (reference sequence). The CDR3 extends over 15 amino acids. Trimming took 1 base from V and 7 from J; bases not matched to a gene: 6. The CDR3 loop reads CASSIARDRFQPQHF. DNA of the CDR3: TGTGCCAGTAGTATAGCTCGGGACAGGTTCCAGCCCCAGCATTTT.

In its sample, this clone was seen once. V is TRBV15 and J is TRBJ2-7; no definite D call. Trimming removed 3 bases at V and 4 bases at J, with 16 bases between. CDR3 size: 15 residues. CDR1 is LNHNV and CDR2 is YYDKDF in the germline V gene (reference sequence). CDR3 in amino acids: CATSSELGFSYEQYF. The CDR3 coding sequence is TGTGCCACCAGCAGTGAGCTCGGGTTCTCTTACGAGCAGTACTTC.

DNA for the CDR3: TGTGCCAGCAGTTTATACACAGTCCCTATGAACACTGAAGCTTTCTTT. Its protein is CASSLYTVPMNTEAFF. The chain joins TRBV28 to TRBJ1-1; no firm D call. Looked up from germline, CDR1 is MDHEN and CDR2 is SYDVKM. This CDR3 contains 16 residues. V was clipped by 1 base and J by 0 bases, with 12 bases between them.

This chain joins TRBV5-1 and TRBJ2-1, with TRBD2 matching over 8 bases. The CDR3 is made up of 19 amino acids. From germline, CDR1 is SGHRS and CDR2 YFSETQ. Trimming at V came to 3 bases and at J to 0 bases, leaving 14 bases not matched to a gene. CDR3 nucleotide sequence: TGCGCCAGCAGCTCCCCGGGGGGGGCCTACCCACACTCCTACAATGAGCAGTTCTTC. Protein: CASSSPGGAYPHSYNEQFF.

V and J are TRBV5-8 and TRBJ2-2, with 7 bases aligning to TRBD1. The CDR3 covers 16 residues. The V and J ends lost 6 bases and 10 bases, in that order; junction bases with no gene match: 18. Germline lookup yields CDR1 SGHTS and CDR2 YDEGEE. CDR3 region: CASTVTGALHRAELFF. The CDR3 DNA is TGTGCCAGCACGGTAACAGGGGCCCTACACCGGGCGGAGCTGTTTTTT. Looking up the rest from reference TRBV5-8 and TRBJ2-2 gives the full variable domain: EAGVTQSPTHLIKTRGQQATLRCSPISGHTSVYWYQQALGLGLQFLLWYDEGEERNRGNFPPRFSGRQFPNYSSELNVNALELEDSALYLCASTVTGALHRAELFFGEGSRLTVL.

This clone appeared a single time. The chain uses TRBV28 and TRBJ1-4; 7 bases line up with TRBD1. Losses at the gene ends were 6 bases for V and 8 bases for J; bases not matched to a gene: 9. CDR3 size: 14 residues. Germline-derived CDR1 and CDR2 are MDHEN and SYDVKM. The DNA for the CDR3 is TGTGCCAGCAGCAAGGGACAGCGGCGGGAAAAACTGTTTTTT. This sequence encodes CASSKGQRREKLFF.

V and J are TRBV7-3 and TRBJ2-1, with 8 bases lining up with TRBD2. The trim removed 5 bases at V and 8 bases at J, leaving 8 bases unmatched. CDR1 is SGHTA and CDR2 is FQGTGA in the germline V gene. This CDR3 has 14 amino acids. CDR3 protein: CASSRGLGTHEQFF. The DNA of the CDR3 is TGTGCCAGCAGCCGGGGACTAGGGACGCATGAGCAGTTCTTC. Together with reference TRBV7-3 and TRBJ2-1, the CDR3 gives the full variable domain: GAGVSQTPSNKVTEKGKYVELRCDPISGHTALYWYRQSLGQGPEFLIYFQGTGAADDSGLPNDRFFAVRPEGSVSTLKIQRTERGDSAVYLCASSRGLGTHEQFFGPGTRLTVL.

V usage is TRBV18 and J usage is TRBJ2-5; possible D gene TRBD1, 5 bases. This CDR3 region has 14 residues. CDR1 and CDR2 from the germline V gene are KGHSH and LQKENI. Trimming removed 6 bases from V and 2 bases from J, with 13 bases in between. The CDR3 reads CASSPQGIQETQYF. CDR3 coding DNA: TGTGCCAGCTCGCCTCAGGGAATTCAAGAGACCCAGTACTTC.

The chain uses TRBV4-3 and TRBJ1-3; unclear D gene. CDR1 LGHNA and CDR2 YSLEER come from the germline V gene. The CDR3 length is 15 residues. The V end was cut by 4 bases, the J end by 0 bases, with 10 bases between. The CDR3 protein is CASSRTVSSGNTIYF. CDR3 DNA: TGCGCCAGCAGCCGCACAGTGAGCTCTGGAAACACCATATATTTT.

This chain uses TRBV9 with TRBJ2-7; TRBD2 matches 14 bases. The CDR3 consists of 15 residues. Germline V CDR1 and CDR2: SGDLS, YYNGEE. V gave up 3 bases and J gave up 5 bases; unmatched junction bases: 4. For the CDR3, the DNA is TGTGCCAGCAGCGAAGGACTAGCGGGAGGCGACGAGCAGTACTTC. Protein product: CASSEGLAGGDEQYF.

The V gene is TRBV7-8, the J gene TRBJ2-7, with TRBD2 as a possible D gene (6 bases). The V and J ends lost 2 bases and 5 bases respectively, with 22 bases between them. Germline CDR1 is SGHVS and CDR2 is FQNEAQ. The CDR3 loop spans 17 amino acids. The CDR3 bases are TGTGCCAGCAGCTTAATACCCGGGGCGCCGGGGGAGAACGAGCAGTACTTC. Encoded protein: CASSLIPGAPGENEQYF.

In nucleotides, the CDR3 is TGTGCCAGCTCAAGGGGGAACAGGGAGCGCTACACCTTC. It translates to CASSRGNRERYTF. The V and J genes are TRBV18 and TRBJ1-2; D may be TRBD1 (6 bases). Germline lookup yields CDR1 KGHSH and CDR2 LQKENI. Trimming stripped 5 bases from V and 9 bases from J, with 16 bases between. There are 13 residues in the CDR3.

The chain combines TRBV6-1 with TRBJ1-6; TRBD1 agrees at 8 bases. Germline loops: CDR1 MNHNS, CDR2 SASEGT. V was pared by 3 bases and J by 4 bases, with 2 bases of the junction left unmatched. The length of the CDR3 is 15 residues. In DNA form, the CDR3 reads TGTGCCAGCAGTGAGAGGACAGGGTATAATTCACCCCTCCACTTT. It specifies CASSERTGYNSPLHF.

CDR3 coding DNA: TGTGCCAGCAGCCGAAGAGGGGGAGTTGGCACTGAAGCTTTCTTT. Its translation is CASSRRGGVGTEAFF. The chain carries TRBV5-6 and TRBJ1-1; maybe TRBD1 (6 bases). The CDR3 runs 15 residues. Trimming took off 4 bases at V and 4 bases at J, with 17 bases between the two ends. CDR1 and CDR2 from the germline V gene are SGHDT and YYEEEE.

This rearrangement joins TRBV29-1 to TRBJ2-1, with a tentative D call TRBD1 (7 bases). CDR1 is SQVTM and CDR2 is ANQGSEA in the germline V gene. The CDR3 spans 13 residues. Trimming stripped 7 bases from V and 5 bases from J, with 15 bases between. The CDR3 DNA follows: TGCAGCGCTAGGAGGGACAGCGACAATGAGCAGTTCTTC. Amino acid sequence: CSARRDSDNEQFF.

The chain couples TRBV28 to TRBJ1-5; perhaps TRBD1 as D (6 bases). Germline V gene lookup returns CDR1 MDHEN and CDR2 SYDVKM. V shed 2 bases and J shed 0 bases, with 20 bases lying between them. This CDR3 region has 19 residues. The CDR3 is CASSLVAPAGDLSNQPQHF. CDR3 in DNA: TGTGCCAGCAGTTTAGTCGCCCCCGCAGGGGACCTTAGCAATCAGCCCCAGCATTTT.

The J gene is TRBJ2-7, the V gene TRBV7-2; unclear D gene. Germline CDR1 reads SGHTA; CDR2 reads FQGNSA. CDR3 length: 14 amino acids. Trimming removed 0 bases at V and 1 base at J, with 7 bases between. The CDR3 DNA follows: TGTGCCAGCAGCTTAGCTCGCACTTCCTACGAGCAGTACTTC. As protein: CASSLARTSYEQYF.

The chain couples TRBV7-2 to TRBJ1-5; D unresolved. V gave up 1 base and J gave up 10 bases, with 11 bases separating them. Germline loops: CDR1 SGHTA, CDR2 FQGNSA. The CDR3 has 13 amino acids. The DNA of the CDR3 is TGTGCCAGCAGCTTAGTTCCAGGCCATCCCCAGCATTTT. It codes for CASSLVPGHPQHF.

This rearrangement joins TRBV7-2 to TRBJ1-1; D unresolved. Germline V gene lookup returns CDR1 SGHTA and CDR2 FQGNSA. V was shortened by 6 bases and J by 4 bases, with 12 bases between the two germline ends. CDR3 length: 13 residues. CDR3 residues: CASRIGTGTEAFF. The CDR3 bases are TGTGCCAGCAGGATTGGCACGGGCACTGAAGCTTTCTTT.

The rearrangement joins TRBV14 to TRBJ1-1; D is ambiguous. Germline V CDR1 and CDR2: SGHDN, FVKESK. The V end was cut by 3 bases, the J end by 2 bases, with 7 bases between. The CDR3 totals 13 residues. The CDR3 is CASSQGVNTEAFF. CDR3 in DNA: TGTGCCAGCAGCCAGGGAGTTAACACTGAAGCTTTCTTT.

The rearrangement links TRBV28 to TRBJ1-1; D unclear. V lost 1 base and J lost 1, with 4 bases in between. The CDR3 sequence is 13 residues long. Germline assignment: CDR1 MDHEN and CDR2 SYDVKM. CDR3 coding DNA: TGTGCCAGCAGTTTATTCCAGAACACTGAAGCTTTCTTT. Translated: CASSLFQNTEAFF.

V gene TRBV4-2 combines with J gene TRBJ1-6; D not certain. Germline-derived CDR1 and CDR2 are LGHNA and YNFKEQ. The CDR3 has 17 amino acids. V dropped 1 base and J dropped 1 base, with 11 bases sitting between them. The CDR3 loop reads CASSQVADNSYNSPLHF. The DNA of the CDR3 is TGTGCCAGCAGCCAAGTTGCGGATAATTCCTATAATTCACCCCTCCACTTT.

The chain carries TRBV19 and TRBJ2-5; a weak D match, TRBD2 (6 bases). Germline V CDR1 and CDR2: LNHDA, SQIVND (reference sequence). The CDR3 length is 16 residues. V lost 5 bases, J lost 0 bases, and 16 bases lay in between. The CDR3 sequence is CASSSLGREDQETQYF. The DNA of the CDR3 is TGTGCCAGTAGTTCCCTGGGCAGGGAGGACCAAGAGACCCAGTACTTC.

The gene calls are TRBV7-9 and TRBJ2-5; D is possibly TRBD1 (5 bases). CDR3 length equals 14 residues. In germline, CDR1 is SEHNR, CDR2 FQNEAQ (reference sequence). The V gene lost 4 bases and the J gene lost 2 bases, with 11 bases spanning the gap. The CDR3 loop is CASSSNQGQETQYF. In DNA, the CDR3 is TGTGCCAGCAGCTCGAACCAGGGACAAGAGACCCAGTACTTC.

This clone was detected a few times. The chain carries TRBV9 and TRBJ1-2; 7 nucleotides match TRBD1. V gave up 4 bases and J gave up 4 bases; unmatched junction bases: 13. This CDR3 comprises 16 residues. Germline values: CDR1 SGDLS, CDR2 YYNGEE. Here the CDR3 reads CASSRGEGDSAYGYTF. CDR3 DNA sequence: TGTGCCAGCAGCCGAGGAGAGGGGGACAGTGCCTATGGCTACACCTTC. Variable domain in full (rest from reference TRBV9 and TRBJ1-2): DSGVTQTPKHLITATGQRVTLRCSPRSGDLSVYWYQQSLDQGLQFLIQYYNGEERAKGNILERFSAQQFPDLHSELNLSSLELGDSALYFCASSRGEGDSAYGYTFGSGTRLTVV.

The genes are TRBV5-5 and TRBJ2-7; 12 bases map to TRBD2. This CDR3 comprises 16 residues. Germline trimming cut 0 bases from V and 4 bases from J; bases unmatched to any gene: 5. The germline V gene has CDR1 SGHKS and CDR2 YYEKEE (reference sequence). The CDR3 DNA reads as TGTGCCAGCAGCTTGGGACTAGCGGGAGAGTTATACGAGCAGTACTTC. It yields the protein CASSLGLAGELYEQYF.

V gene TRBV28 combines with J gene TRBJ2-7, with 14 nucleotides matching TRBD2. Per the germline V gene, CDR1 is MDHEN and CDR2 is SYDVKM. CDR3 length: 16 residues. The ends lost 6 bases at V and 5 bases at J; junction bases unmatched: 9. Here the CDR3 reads CASSGTSGSMEHEQYF. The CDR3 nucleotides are TGTGCCAGCAGCGGGACTAGCGGGAGTATGGAACACGAGCAGTACTTC.